Reported below is one T cell receptor (beta chain). This clone was seen many times. This receptor's antigen is unknown. No base qualities exist here, and no much larger clone lies one base off it. The data were obtained in a study of T cells after posttransplantation cyclophosphamide (dated by TCRdb to 2016 to 2018). Background on the whole study: Using TRB sequencing, the study followed how the T cell repertoire rebuilt after myeloablative bone marrow transplantation with posttransplantation cyclophosphamide given as GVHD prophylaxis. Samples from around 37 PTCy-treated patients, along with samples from around 16 of their related bone marrow donors, underwent antigen receptor sequencing. Blood from all 35 or so PTCy patients who had 1-year posttransplant specimens underwent TRB sequencing. In 3 patients, up to about 3 additional blood samples taken between 2 and 5.2 years after transplant also underwent TRB sequencing, as did pretransplant blood from a handful of patients. Because TRA and TRB clonality correlated tightly in several samples, later TCR analyses were limited to TRB. Public TRB sequences were checked against a database of over 3,000 sequences associated with responses to pathogens, tumor antigens, self-antigens and alloantigens.

Genomic DNA was the input for TRB sequencing, which was run either with the immunoSEQ assay at survey resolution or with the hsTCRB kit. From the authors' description of their analysis: Initial read processing used immunoSEQ software, and repertoire analyses used the LymphoSeq R package. Clonality was computed as 1 minus normalized Shannon entropy, and a Gini coefficient was also calculated for each TRB dataset. To infer phenotypes in unsorted samples, TRB sequences from sorted subsets of the recipient or donor were mapped onto unsorted samples from the same recipient. TCRdb obtained this table from immuneACCESS and retained in-frame rearrangements with V and J assigned. These tables miss some clones; where compared with another copy, unresolved V genes account for less than half of the shortfall, and the remainder is unexplained. The D gene and trimming were derived from the DNA, and the V and J assignments and clone size from that table. There are about 26,000 clones in this sample, and none of them is a singleton. Jointly, the top ten make up about 1.5% of the sample.

Study-wide conclusions, independent of this receptor: Across the roughly 40 patients, TRB clonality was highly associated with recipient CMV seropositivity and CMV reactivation, and diversity with PTCy was similar to that in the CNI/methotrexate controls. Donor-recipient similarity was low at 1-2 months but rose over the first year, and later blood repertoires were often dominated by donor CD8+ memory clones. The TRB repertoires of T cells infiltrating skin or GI tract showed only limited overlap with the TRB repertoires of T cells in blood.

Peripheral blood samples were provided by related bone marrow donors on the day of marrow donation. Peripheral blood and bone marrow mononuclear cells were isolated by Ficoll-Hypaque density centrifugation and were cryopreserved. Sample: PBMCs. The sequence was obtained from a man aged 45-65 years in good health, CMV-negative, and a related stem cell transplant donor.

The DNA is as follows: TGTGCCACCAGCAGAGTTAGTAGCCTGTACGAGCAGTACTTC. It translates to CATSRVSSLYEQYF. Recombination joined TRBV15 with TRBJ2-7; no D segment can be confidently identified. V is pared back by 1 base and J by 4 bases, with 11 bases lying between the germline termini. Taken from the germline V gene (reference sequence), the CDR1 and CDR2 loops are LNHNV and YYDKDF. From its cysteine to its phenylalanine, the CDR3 spans 14 amino acids. Only the CDR3 region is kept as DNA, spanning 42 bases read in frame from base 1.